Following are 18 T cell receptor beta chains from one sample sequenced in a study of Ad26.COV2.S vaccination and SARS-CoV-2 variants. The table came from immunoSEQ multiplex PCR; TCRdb's copy has only in-frame clones and leaves some out. The repertoire consists of about 350,000 clones, with about 91% occurring once and the leading ten covering about 3.8%. This material consisted of peripheral blood, taken after recovery from COVID-19. The receptors shown here come from a human donor who had recovered from COVID-19.

The gene calls are TRBV2 and TRBJ2-1, with 11 bases matching TRBD2. The junction had 12 bases not matched to a gene; V was cut back by 0 bases and J by 8 bases. This CDR3 has 18 residues. Germline CDR1 reads SNHLY; CDR2 reads FYNNEI. In nucleotides, the CDR3 is TGTGCCAGCAGTGAAGCACTTCTAACTAGCGGGGGATCCGATGAGCAGTTCTTC. Its translation is CASSEALLTSGGSDEQFF.

V is TRBV9 and J is TRBJ2-6; TRBD1 matches 7 bases. The V segment lost 4 bases and the J segment 3 bases; nucleotides outside the gene matches: 4. Germline V lookup: CDR1 SGDLS, CDR2 YYNGEE. The CDR3 sequence is 15 residues long. As DNA, the CDR3 is TGTGCCAGCAGCTCCAACAGGGGTGGGGCCAACGTCCTGACTTTC. It translates to CASSSNRGGANVLTF. Looking up the rest from reference TRBV9 and TRBJ2-6 gives the full variable domain: DSGVTQTPKHLITATGQRVTLRCSPRSGDLSVYWYQQSLDQGLQFLIQYYNGEERAKGNILERFSAQQFPDLHSELNLSSLELGDSALYFCASSSNRGGANVLTFGAGSRLTVL.

The chain employs TRBV12-3 or TRBV12-4 and TRBJ1-3; maybe TRBD1 (6 bases). V gave up 7 bases and J gave up 4 bases, with 11 bases separating them. There are 13 residues in the CDR3. CDR3 region: CASTGATGNTIYF. The CDR3 DNA reads as TGTGCCAGCACAGGGGCTACGGGAAACACCATATATTTT.

The chain has TRBV6-5 and TRBJ2-7; no firm D call. The germline gives CDR1 MNHEY, CDR2 SVGAGI. The CDR3 runs to 13 residues. V was shortened by 4 bases and J by 2 bases, with 9 bases between the two germline ends. The CDR3 spells CASSSPNTYEQYF. CDR3 nucleotide sequence: TGTGCCAGCAGTTCCCCCAATACCTACGAGCAGTACTTC.

This clone was seen only once. The chain is built from TRBV29-1 and TRBJ2-7; D may be TRBD1 (6 bases). Germline V gene sequence: CDR1 SQVTM, CDR2 ANQGSEA. This CDR3 has 13 residues. V was clipped by 7 bases and J by 0 bases, with 13 bases between them. CDR3 DNA: TGCAGCGGACAAGGGGGAAGCTCCTACGAGCAGTACTTC. As protein: CSGQGGSSYEQYF.

The chain recombines TRBV18 with TRBJ1-5, with 9 bases identical to TRBD1. This CDR3 contains 16 residues. J gave up 6 bases and V 2 bases, and 8 bases lay outside the gene matches. CDR1 KGHSH and CDR2 LQKENI come from the germline V gene. The CDR3 DNA follows: TGTGCCAGCTCACCATCGATACAGGGGGCGATTCAGCCCCAGCATTTT. It encodes CASSPSIQGAIQPQHF.

The CDR3 protein is CASSVGIGYGEKLFF. As DNA, the CDR3 is TGTGCCAGCAGCGTAGGGATAGGGTATGGTGAAAAACTGTTTTTT. The rearrangement links TRBV9 to TRBJ1-4; unclear D gene. Germline V lookup: CDR1 SGDLS, CDR2 YYNGEE. Deletions cut 0 bases from V and 7 bases from J, with 13 bases between. This CDR3 has 15 residues.

The V gene is TRBV11-2, the J gene TRBJ2-7; 9 nucleotides align to TRBD2. From germline, CDR1 is SGHAT and CDR2 FQNNGV. This CDR3 has 18 residues. V was pared by 1 base and J by 1 base, with 11 bases of the junction left unmatched. CDR3 residues: CASSLAGLAGITSYEQYF. CDR3 sequence (DNA): TGTGCCAGCAGCTTAGCCGGCCTAGCGGGGATTACTTCCTACGAGCAGTACTTC.

CDR3 residues: CSASVPGGNTDTQYF. The CDR3 nucleotides are TGCAGTGCTAGTGTGCCCGGGGGGAACACAGATACGCAGTATTTT. The chain combines TRBV20-1 with TRBJ2-3; 7 bases agree with TRBD2. Trimming cost V 3 bases and J 2 bases; bases outside gene matches: 8. The CDR3 consists of 15 residues. Germline V gene data show CDR1 as DFQATT and CDR2 as SNEGSKA (reference sequence).

J is TRBJ1-2 and V is TRBV9; D call uncertain. The CDR3 runs to 15 residues. Trimming left V 3 bases short and J 0 bases short, with 12 bases between. The germline gives CDR1 SGDLS, CDR2 YYNGEE. CDR3 sequence reads: CASSARGFTNYGYTF. CDR3 DNA sequence: TGTGCCAGCAGCGCCAGAGGTTTTACTAACTATGGCTACACCTTC. The whole variable domain, remainder taken from reference TRBV9 and TRBJ1-2, is DSGVTQTPKHLITATGQRVTLRCSPRSGDLSVYWYQQSLDQGLQFLIQYYNGEERAKGNILERFSAQQFPDLHSELNLSSLELGDSALYFCASSARGFTNYGYTFGSGTRLTVV.

The V and J genes are TRBV7-6 and TRBJ2-2; 11 bases fit TRBD1. Germline-derived CDR1 and CDR2 are SGHVS and FNYEAQ. V shed 6 bases and J 4 bases; nucleotides not matched to a gene: 13. The CDR3 sequence is 18 residues long. This CDR3 reads CASRGWTGGVPSTGELFF. The CDR3 region has the DNA TGTGCCAGCAGGGGATGGACAGGGGGCGTCCCGAGCACCGGGGAGCTGTTTTTT. Drawing the rest from reference TRBV7-6 and TRBJ2-2, the complete variable domain is GAGVSQSPRYKVTKRGQDVALRCDPISGHVSLYWYRQALGQGPEFLTYFNYEAQQDKSGLPNDRFSAERPEGSISTLTIQRTEQRDSAMYRCASRGWTGGVPSTGELFFGEGSRLTVL.

The chain carries TRBV11-3 and TRBJ2-1; possible D gene TRBD2, 6 bases. This CDR3 has 16 residues. The germline gives CDR1 SGHNT, CDR2 YENEEA. Trimming shortened V by 1 base and J by 0 bases, and 10 bases separated the two germline ends. CDR3 sequence reads: CASSLVAGSSYNEQFF. The CDR3 DNA is TGTGCCAGCAGCTTAGTGGCGGGGAGCTCCTACAATGAGCAGTTCTTC.

The rearrangement joins TRBV6-2 or TRBV6-3 to TRBJ1-2; 8 bases are shared with TRBD1. This CDR3 has 15 residues. Germline loops: CDR1 MNHEY, CDR2 SVGEGT. The trim removed 0 bases at V and 2 bases at J, leaving 2 bases unmatched. CDR3 amino acids: CASSYSDRANYGYTF. Written as DNA, the CDR3 is TGTGCCAGCAGTTACTCGGACAGGGCAAACTATGGCTACACCTTC.

V and J are TRBV6-5 and TRBJ1-2; D is possibly TRBD1 (5 bases). V was shortened by 7 bases and J by 2 bases, with 14 bases between the two germline ends. The germline CDR1 and CDR2 sequences are MNHEY and SVGAGI. The CDR3 runs 14 residues. This chain's CDR3 is CASTPGGSNYGYTF. CDR3 DNA: TGTGCCAGCACCCCCGGGGGGTCGAACTATGGCTACACCTTC.

The V gene is TRBV11-2, the J gene TRBJ2-7; D remains unclear. The V gene's germline CDR1 is SGHAT and CDR2 FQNNGV. V was shortened by 5 bases and J by 4 bases, with 15 bases between the two germline ends. The CDR3 spans 14 residues. CDR3 nucleotides: TGTGCCAGCAGCCACCGGGCCCCCCCATACGAGCAGTACTTC. Residues: CASSHRAPPYEQYF.

The V gene is TRBV4-1, the J gene TRBJ1-1, with D possibly being TRBD1 (5 bases). The V and J ends lost 1 base and 4 bases respectively, with 16 bases between them. This CDR3 has 16 residues. CDR1 and CDR2 from the germline V gene are MGHRA and YSYEKL. CDR3 DNA sequence: TGCGCCAGCAGCCAAGTTAGGGGCGCGAGTCGCACTGAAGCTTTCTTT. It yields the protein CASSQVRGASRTEAFF.

This clone was detected once. J is TRBJ1-1 and V is TRBV5-1; the match to TRBD1 covers 8 bases. This CDR3 has 13 residues. With 4 bases clipped from V and 8 bases from J, the junction kept 7 bases outside the gene matches. Germline lookup yields CDR1 SGHRS and CDR2 YFSETQ. This CDR3 is CASSPWTGYEAFF. The CDR3 DNA reads TGCGCCAGCAGCCCCTGGACAGGGTACGAAGCTTTCTTT.

The V call is TRBV2, the J call TRBJ1-2; D is possibly TRBD1 (6 bases). Trimming removed 2 bases at V and 4 bases at J, with 11 bases between. This CDR3 has 14 amino acids. CDR1 is SNHLY, CDR2 FYNNEI, per germline. The CDR3 region has the DNA TGTGCCAGCAGTGAATCGGACAGTGTCTATGGCTACACCTTC. Translation: CASSESDSVYGYTF. The whole variable domain, remainder taken from reference TRBV2 and TRBJ1-2, is EPEVTQTPSHQVTQMGQEVILRCVPISNHLYFYWYRQILGQKVEFLVSFYNNEISEKSEIFDDQFSVERPDGSNFTLKIRSTKLEDSAMYFCASSESDSVYGYTFGSGTRLTVV.